These 25 T cell receptor beta chains share one sample of origin, sequenced in a study of cytomegalovirus exposure and HLA in healthy donors (dated by TCRdb to 2016 to 2017). The library came from the immunoSEQ multiplex PCR assay. For the multiplex PCR, a mixture combining 60 forward primers for TCR Vbeta segments and 13 reverse primers for TCR Jbeta segments was used. The clones in this table, taken by TCRdb from immuneACCESS, are in-frame only. Not every clone is retained; where verified, under half of the shortfall comes from an unresolved V gene, and the cause of the rest is unknown. This sample holds about 120,000 clones; roughly 60% were observed only once. More than 8% of the sample is in the top ten clones. Sequenced input: PBMCs. These receptors were obtained from a man aged 35 to 55 in good health and CMV-seropositive.

The V and J genes are TRBV2 and TRBJ2-1, with 9 bases identical to TRBD2. The CDR3 length is 13 residues. The germline V gene has CDR1 SNHLY and CDR2 FYNNEI. The trim removed 9 bases at V and 1 base at J, leaving 1 base unmatched. The CDR3 region is CARSGRSYNEQFF. The CDR3 region has the DNA TGTGCCAGAAGCGGGAGGTCCTACAATGAGCAGTTCTTC.

This rearrangement joins TRBV5-5 to TRBJ2-5, with 8 nucleotides matching TRBD1. The germline gives CDR1 SGHKS, CDR2 YYEKEE (reference sequence). The CDR3 is 13 amino acids. The J segment lost 4 bases and the V segment lost 2 bases, leaving 1 base of the junction unmatched. CDR3 region: CASSFDRGETQYF. The CDR3 DNA is TGTGCCAGCAGCTTTGACAGGGGAGAGACCCAGTACTTC.

This chain connects TRBV5-1 to TRBJ2-7, with 8 bases fitting TRBD1. Germline V gene lookup returns CDR1 SGHRS and CDR2 YFSETQ. V shed 2 bases, J shed 5 bases, and the junction held 6 bases outside the gene matches. CDR3 length equals 14 residues. CDR3 region: CASSFRQGSNEQYF. DNA of the CDR3: TGCGCCAGCAGCTTCAGACAGGGGAGTAACGAGCAGTACTTC.

This rearrangement joins TRBV5-1 to TRBJ1-1; 8 bases line up with TRBD1. The germline gives CDR1 SGHRS, CDR2 YFSETQ. The CDR3 covers 17 residues. The V and J ends lost 3 bases and 0 bases, in that order; junction bases with no gene match: 10. CDR3 protein: CASSSRPWTGMNTEAFF. In nucleotides, the CDR3 is TGCGCCAGCAGCTCCCGCCCCTGGACAGGGATGAACACTGAAGCTTTCTTT. Based on the CDR3 plus reference TRBV5-1 and TRBJ1-1, the full variable domain is KAGVTQTPRYLIKTRGQQVTLSCSPISGHRSVSWYQQTPGQGLQFLFEYFSETQRNKGNFPGRFSGRQFSNSRSEMNVSTLELGDSALYLCASSSRPWTGMNTEAFFGQGTRLTVV.

This clone has just a few counts. V gene TRBV7-9 combines with J gene TRBJ2-3; 8 bases fit TRBD2. The V gene end was trimmed by 4 bases and the J gene end by 1 base; junction bases not matched to a gene: 7. The germline V gene has CDR1 SEHNR and CDR2 FQNEAQ (reference sequence). The CDR3 loop spans 16 amino acids. DNA of the CDR3: TGTGCCAGCAGCTCCTTAGCGGGGACCCGCACAGATACGCAGTATTTT. Residues: CASSSLAGTRTDTQYF.

The chain is built from TRBV4-2 and TRBJ1-4; D ambiguous. CDR1 is LGHNA and CDR2 is YNFKEQ in the germline V gene. Between the trimmed V and J ends, which lost 1 base and 6 bases, there was a span of 15 bases. The CDR3 covers 16 residues. The CDR3 spells CASSQGRREGYEKLFF. As DNA, the CDR3 is TGTGCCAGCAGCCAAGGTCGGAGAGAGGGCTATGAAAAACTGTTTTTT.

The chain uses TRBV5-1 and TRBJ2-2; 8 bases agree with TRBD1. Germline V gene lookup returns CDR1 SGHRS and CDR2 YFSETQ. The V segment lost 2 bases and the J segment 5 bases; nucleotides outside the gene matches: 5. The CDR3 has 15 residues. The CDR3 nucleotides read TGCGCCAGCAGCTTAGGACAGGGATGGACCGGGGAGCTGTTTTTT. This translates into CASSLGQGWTGELFF.

V gene TRBV6-6 combines with J gene TRBJ2-7; 8 bases map to TRBD1. From germline, CDR1 is MNHNY and CDR2 SVGAGI (reference sequence). There are 16 residues in the CDR3. V gave up 6 bases and J gave up 0 bases; unmatched junction bases: 10. The CDR3 DNA follows: TGTGCCAGCAGAGCCTCAGGGGGCCTCAGCTCCTACGAGCAGTACTTC. It specifies CASRASGGLSSYEQYF.

The V call is TRBV6-6, the J call TRBJ2-5, with D hard to call. Germline assignment: CDR1 MNHNY and CDR2 SVGAGI (reference sequence). The CDR3 loop spans 14 amino acids. The germline V and J ends were trimmed by 2 bases and 5 bases, with 12 bases remaining between them. The CDR3 region has the DNA TGTGCCAGCAGTTACGAGTTAGCACGGGAGACCCAGTACTTC. It specifies CASSYELARETQYF.

A few counts support this clone. The J gene is TRBJ2-4, the V gene TRBV2; tentative D call: TRBD1 (5 bases). The CDR3 sequence is 15 residues long. Germline lookup yields CDR1 SNHLY and CDR2 FYNNEI. V was pared by 1 base and J by 2 bases, with 9 bases between. The CDR3 spells CASSEGWGTKNIQYF. The CDR3 region has the DNA TGTGCCAGCAGTGAAGGGTGGGGCACCAAAAACATTCAGTACTTC.

V and J are TRBV7-9 and TRBJ1-4; possible D gene TRBD1, 6 bases. This CDR3 comprises 15 residues. V was trimmed by 5 bases and J by 7 bases, leaving 17 bases between them. The V gene's germline CDR1 is SEHNR and CDR2 FQNEAQ (reference sequence). The CDR3 DNA sequence: TGTGCCAGCAGCGCCCGGGACAAACGAGGTGAAAAACTGTTTTTT. As protein: CASSARDKRGEKLFF.

The chain carries TRBV5-1 and TRBJ2-3; 7 bases fit TRBD2. V lost 4 bases, J lost 6 bases, and 11 bases stayed unmatched. Looked up from germline, CDR1 is SGHRS and CDR2 is YFSETQ. This CDR3 is built from 15 residues. CDR3 region: CASSISGRSVDTQYF. The CDR3 DNA is TGCGCCAGCAGCATTAGCGGGCGCAGCGTCGATACGCAGTATTTT.

The sample holds a few counts of this clone. The chain combines TRBV7-8 with TRBJ1-1, with D possibly TRBD1 on 5 matching bases. V was cut by 4 bases and J by 11 bases, with 17 bases left in between. Per the germline V gene, CDR1 is SGHVS and CDR2 is FQNEAQ. The CDR3 covers 13 residues. CDR3 DNA sequence: TGTGCCAGCAGCTCCCGGGAGGGACTTAGTGCTTTCTTT. Translating it yields CASSSREGLSAFF.

V and J are TRBV5-6 and TRBJ2-7, with TRBD1 matching over 9 bases. This CDR3 is 14 amino acids long. V trimming: 1 base; J trimming: 7 bases; junction bases outside the gene matches: 6. Germline lookup yields CDR1 SGHDT and CDR2 YYEEEE. CDR3 residues: CASSLTGGVKEQYF. CDR3 in DNA: TGTGCCAGCAGCTTGACAGGGGGCGTCAAGGAGCAGTACTTC.

The CDR3 here is CASSLFRGELFF. CDR3 in DNA: TGTGCCAGCAGCTTGTTCCGCGGGGAGCTGTTTTTT. The chain has TRBV5-6 and TRBJ2-2, with D unresolved. The V end lost 1 base, the J end lost 7 bases, and 5 bases lay between the germline ends. In germline, CDR1 is SGHDT, CDR2 YYEEEE. The CDR3 loop spans 12 amino acids.

This CDR3 reads CASRHRASPYEQYF. CDR3 DNA: TGTGCCAGCCGTCACAGGGCTAGTCCCTACGAGCAGTACTTC. The V and J genes are TRBV2 and TRBJ2-7, with D possibly matching TRBD1 (6 bases). V lost 8 bases, J lost 2 bases, and 16 bases lay in between. Per germline, CDR1 SNHLY and CDR2 FYNNEI. The CDR3 is made up of 14 amino acids.

In this sample, this clone turned up a few times. Other nucleotide sequences from this sample produce the same CDR3. The chain employs TRBV6-1 and TRBJ2-7; possible D gene TRBD2, 5 bases. The CDR3 is 14 residues long. V was cut by 4 bases and J by 2 bases, with 12 bases left in between. Looked up from germline, CDR1 is MNHNS and CDR2 is SASEGT. DNA of the CDR3: TGTGCCAGCAGTGGGCGGACGGGAACCTACGAGCAGTACTTC. This gives the protein CASSGRTGTYEQYF.

The rearrangement joins TRBV5-1 to TRBJ2-5, with D perhaps matching TRBD1 (6 bases). The CDR3 spans 13 residues. Germline CDR1 SGHRS, CDR2 YFSETQ. The V and J ends lost 0 bases and 6 bases respectively, with 9 bases between them. The CDR3 nucleotides are TGCGCCAGCAGCTTGGACAGGGCACAGACCCAGTACTTC. Translating gives CASSLDRAQTQYF.

The CDR3 sequence: CATSRDRGSMEQYF. The CDR3, as DNA: TGTGCCACCAGCAGAGATCGGGGAAGTATGGAGCAGTACTTC. The chain joins TRBV15 to TRBJ2-7, with a possible D match to TRBD2 (5 bases). The CDR3 is 14 residues long. Trimming pared 0 bases from V and 7 bases from J, leaving 13 bases between. Germline CDR1 is LNHNV and CDR2 is YYDKDF (reference sequence).

The CDR3 reads CASSLPDQASYNEQFF. The CDR3 DNA sequence: TGTGCCAGCAGTCTCCCTGATCAGGCATCCTACAATGAGCAGTTCTTC. The chain carries TRBV28 and TRBJ2-1; D is undetermined. V was cut by 5 bases and J by 1 base, with 15 bases left in between. CDR1 is MDHEN and CDR2 is SYDVKM in the germline V gene. This CDR3 is 16 amino acids long.

The V call is TRBV5-1, the J call TRBJ1-1; tentative D call: TRBD1 (5 bases). There are 14 residues in the CDR3. CDR1 is SGHRS and CDR2 is YFSETQ in the germline V gene. V was clipped by 0 bases and J by 5 bases, with 11 bases between them. The CDR3 DNA reads as TGCGCCAGCAGCTTGGCCGGACGGGGGACTGAAGCTTTCTTT. It is translated as CASSLAGRGTEAFF.

The gene calls are TRBV27 and TRBJ2-1, with 10 bases that match TRBD2. Looked up from germline, CDR1 is MNHEY and CDR2 is SMNVEV (reference sequence). The length of the CDR3 is 14 residues. V lost 3 bases, J lost 8 bases, and 4 bases stayed unmatched. The CDR3 reads CASSLGLAIHEQFF. The CDR3 nucleotides read TGTGCCAGCAGTTTGGGACTAGCGATCCATGAGCAGTTCTTC.

The chain joins TRBV5-1 to TRBJ2-1; tentatively, D is TRBD2 (5 bases). V was shortened by 4 bases and J by 6 bases, with 14 bases between the two germline ends. CDR3 size: 14 residues. Germline V gene lookup returns CDR1 SGHRS and CDR2 YFSETQ. The CDR3 DNA follows: TGCGCCAGCAGCCTGGAGAGGGTGAGCAATGAGCAGTTCTTC. It yields the protein CASSLERVSNEQFF.

J is TRBJ2-5 and V is TRBV30, with unresolved D. The CDR3 extends over 13 amino acids. V dropped 4 bases and J dropped 2 bases, with 11 bases sitting between them. Germline V gene lookup returns CDR1 GTSNPN and CDR2 SVGIG (reference sequence). CDR3 sequence reads: CAWTGRSQETQYF. In DNA form, the CDR3 reads TGTGCCTGGACTGGCAGAAGTCAAGAGACCCAGTACTTC.

The chain recombines TRBV19 with TRBJ1-3; a possible D gene is TRBD1 (6 bases). The CDR3 has 15 residues. Germline V gene lookup returns CDR1 LNHDA and CDR2 SQIVND (reference sequence). With 8 bases removed from V and 9 bases from J, the gap between germline ends came to 23 bases. CDR3 sequence: CASRDNGISSSTIYF. CDR3 bases: TGTGCCAGTCGGGACAACGGGATCAGCAGCAGCACCATATATTTT.